The rows below give T cell receptor beta chains drawn from one sample of a study of T cells in Graves' hyperthyroidism and ophthalmopathy. TCRdb redid the calling of the multiplex PCR reads with MiXCR, one entry per CDR3 protein. The sample shows about 560,000 distinct CDR3 sequences, roughly a sixth of them seen only once. Sequencing input: blood. These receptors were collected from a woman between 18 and 29 years old with Graves' hyperthyroidism. Each CDR3 is given with its conserved first and last residue. Fields, in order: D gene, CDR3 length, V gene, J gene, clone size, CDR3 protein, CDR3 DNA. A D gene is named only where the DNA matches it firmly. Clone size is given for some rows only: seen once, a few or many times, or a class if the clone is expanded.

d_call: -; cdr3_length: 16; v_call: TRBV5-1; j_call: TRBJ1-6; clone_size: -; cdr3_aa: CASSLGGDRPNSPLHF; cdr3_nt: TGCGCCAGCAGCTTGGGCGGCGACCGACCAAATTCACCCCTCCACTTT
d_call: -; cdr3_length: 14; v_call: TRBV11-2; j_call: TRBJ2-7; clone_size: many; cdr3_aa: CASSPAGRADEQYF; cdr3_nt: TGTGCCAGCAGCCCCGCGGGCAGGGCGGACGAGCAGTACTTC
d_call: TRBD1; cdr3_length: 14; v_call: TRBV28; j_call: TRBJ1-1; clone_size: many; cdr3_aa: CASSLQGLNTEAFF; cdr3_nt: TGTGCCAGCAGTCTACAGGGGTTGAACACTGAAGCTTTCTTT
d_call: TRBD2; cdr3_length: 15; v_call: TRBV15; j_call: TRBJ2-1; clone_size: few; cdr3_aa: CATSRDGGSRNEQFF; cdr3_nt: TGTGCCACCAGCAGAGACGGCGGGAGTCGCAATGAGCAGTTCTTC
d_call: TRBD1; cdr3_length: 14; v_call: TRBV9; j_call: TRBJ2-7; clone_size: few; cdr3_aa: CASSVDGQAYEQYF; cdr3_nt: TGTGCCAGCAGCGTAGACGGACAGGCCTACGAGCAGTACTTC
d_call: -; cdr3_length: 12; v_call: TRBV15; j_call: TRBJ1-2; clone_size: -; cdr3_aa: CATSGTGYGYTF; cdr3_nt: TGTGCCACCTCCGGGACCGGCTATGGCTACACCTTC
d_call: -; cdr3_length: 13; v_call: TRBV7-2; j_call: TRBJ1-1; clone_size: many; cdr3_aa: CASSSNGEVAAFF; cdr3_nt: TGTGCCAGCAGCTCCAACGGTGAGGTTGCAGCTTTCTTT
d_call: -; cdr3_length: 14; v_call: TRBV7-9; j_call: TRBJ1-1; clone_size: many; cdr3_aa: CASRPSPWDTEAFF; cdr3_nt: TGTGCCAGCAGACCAAGCCCATGGGACACTGAAGCTTTCTTT
d_call: TRBD1; cdr3_length: 15; v_call: TRBV3-1; j_call: TRBJ2-3; clone_size: many; cdr3_aa: CASSPPGQTRDTQYF; cdr3_nt: TGTGCCAGCAGCCCCCCGGGACAGACCAGAGATACGCAGTATTTT
d_call: TRBD1; cdr3_length: 14; v_call: TRBV28; j_call: TRBJ1-5; clone_size: many; cdr3_aa: CASRLQGVNQPQHF; cdr3_nt: TGTGCCAGCAGATTACAGGGGGTTAATCAGCCCCAGCATTTT
d_call: TRBD1; cdr3_length: 16; v_call: TRBV5-6; j_call: TRBJ2-3; clone_size: few; cdr3_aa: CASRQTGTGNTDTQYF; cdr3_nt: TGTGCCAGCAGGCAGACCGGGACAGGGAACACAGATACGCAGTATTTT
d_call: -; cdr3_length: 17; v_call: TRBV5-1; j_call: TRBJ2-2; clone_size: -; cdr3_aa: CASSPVPTGRNTGELFF; cdr3_nt: TGCGCCAGCAGTCCCGTCCCCACAGGGAGAAACACCGGGGAGCTGTTTTTT
d_call: TRBD2; cdr3_length: 15; v_call: TRBV7-2; j_call: TRBJ2-2; clone_size: few; cdr3_aa: CASSFPSGRTGELFF; cdr3_nt: TGTGCCAGCAGCTTTCCTAGCGGGAGAACCGGGGAGCTGTTTTTT
d_call: TRBD1; cdr3_length: 15; v_call: TRBV3-1; j_call: TRBJ2-1; clone_size: many; cdr3_aa: CASSQDLDRANEQFF; cdr3_nt: TGTGCCAGCAGCCAAGATTTGGACAGGGCCAATGAGCAGTTCTTC
d_call: -; cdr3_length: 14; v_call: TRBV9; j_call: TRBJ1-5; clone_size: many; cdr3_aa: CASSGDLRDEPQHF; cdr3_nt: TGTGCCAGCAGTGGGGACCTCAGGGATGAGCCCCAGCATTTT
d_call: TRBD1; cdr3_length: 12; v_call: TRBV12-3/TRBV12-4; j_call: TRBJ2-2; clone_size: few; cdr3_aa: CASSSDREMVFF; cdr3_nt: TGTGCCAGCAGTTCCGACAGGGAAATGGTGTTTTTT
d_call: -; cdr3_length: 15; v_call: TRBV5-1; j_call: TRBJ1-5; clone_size: few; cdr3_aa: CASSADGDSNQPQHF; cdr3_nt: TGCGCCAGCAGCGCGGACGGAGATAGCAATCAGCCCCAGCATTTT
d_call: TRBD2; cdr3_length: 15; v_call: TRBV9; j_call: TRBJ2-7; clone_size: many; cdr3_aa: CASSPHGSGPYEQYF; cdr3_nt: TGTGCCAGCAGCCCCCACGGTAGCGGGCCCTACGAGCAGTACTTC
d_call: -; cdr3_length: 15; v_call: TRBV27; j_call: TRBJ1-3; clone_size: -; cdr3_aa: CASRTAYPFGDTIYF; cdr3_nt: TGTGCCAGCAGGACCGCCTATCCTTTCGGGGACACCATATATTTT
d_call: -; cdr3_length: 14; v_call: TRBV28; j_call: TRBJ1-2; clone_size: few; cdr3_aa: CAGTLGGRGYGYTF; cdr3_nt: TGTGCCGGCACCCTGGGGGGGCGGGGGTATGGCTACACCTTC
d_call: -; cdr3_length: 15; v_call: TRBV6-2/TRBV6-3; j_call: TRBJ1-5; clone_size: many; cdr3_aa: CASSHTGSNNQPQHF; cdr3_nt: TGTGCCAGCAGTCACACAGGGTCCAACAATCAGCCCCAGCATTTT
d_call: -; cdr3_length: 15; v_call: TRBV11-3; j_call: TRBJ1-1; clone_size: many; cdr3_aa: CASSFRSTKNTEAFF; cdr3_nt: TGTGCCAGCAGCTTTCGTTCGACTAAGAACACTGAAGCTTTCTTT
d_call: -; cdr3_length: 17; v_call: TRBV27; j_call: TRBJ2-2; clone_size: few; cdr3_aa: CATKKWFRGRVTGELFF; cdr3_nt: -
d_call: -; cdr3_length: 17; v_call: TRBV4-1; j_call: TRBJ2-2; clone_size: -; cdr3_aa: CASSQVSKSLNTGELFF; cdr3_nt: TGCGCCAGCAGCCAAGTATCCAAAAGCCTGAACACCGGGGAGCTGTTTTTT
d_call: TRBD2; cdr3_length: 16; v_call: TRBV7-9; j_call: TRBJ2-1; clone_size: -; cdr3_aa: CASSLGGLAPFGEQFF; cdr3_nt: TGTGCCAGCAGCTTAGGCGGACTAGCGCCTTTTGGTGAGCAGTTCTTC
d_call: -; cdr3_length: 15; v_call: TRBV7-9; j_call: TRBJ2-1; clone_size: -; cdr3_aa: CASSLDFSSYNEQFF; cdr3_nt: TGTGCCAGCAGCTTAGACTTCAGCTCCTACAATGAGCAGTTCTTC
d_call: TRBD2; cdr3_length: 16; v_call: TRBV20-1; j_call: TRBJ2-1; clone_size: -; cdr3_aa: CSASPPSGGGYNEQFF; cdr3_nt: TGCAGTGCTTCACCACCGAGCGGGGGGGGTTACAATGAGCAGTTCTTC
d_call: TRBD1; cdr3_length: 16; v_call: TRBV4-2; j_call: TRBJ1-5; clone_size: few; cdr3_aa: CASSQLGQGGNQPQHF; cdr3_nt: TGTGCCAGCAGCCAACTTGGGCAGGGGGGCAATCAGCCCCAGCATTTT
d_call: TRBD2; cdr3_length: 13; v_call: TRBV2; j_call: TRBJ2-7; clone_size: few; cdr3_aa: CASAPGLVGGQYF; cdr3_nt: TGTGCCAGCGCTCCGGGACTAGTTGGTGGGCAGTACTTC
d_call: TRBD2; cdr3_length: 17; v_call: TRBV7-2; j_call: TRBJ2-1; clone_size: many; cdr3_aa: CASSLLAGGFLYNEQFF; cdr3_nt: TGTGCCAGCAGTCTACTAGCGGGAGGCTTCCTTTACAATGAGCAGTTCTTC
d_call: -; cdr3_length: 14; v_call: TRBV2; j_call: TRBJ1-6; clone_size: many; cdr3_aa: CASSDSSYNSPLHF; cdr3_nt: TGTGCCAGCAGTGATAGCTCCTATAATTCACCCCTCCACTTT
d_call: -; cdr3_length: 17; v_call: TRBV7-2; j_call: TRBJ1-6; clone_size: few; cdr3_aa: CASSSQLGVTYNSPLHF; cdr3_nt: TGTGCCAGCAGCTCCCAGCTGGGGGTCACCTATAATTCACCCCTCCACTTT
d_call: -; cdr3_length: 16; v_call: TRBV24-1; j_call: TRBJ2-3; clone_size: many; cdr3_aa: CATSDLPDTGTDTQYF; cdr3_nt: TGTGCCACCAGTGATTTGCCAGACACTGGCACAGATACGCAGTATTTT
d_call: -; cdr3_length: 14; v_call: TRBV11-3; j_call: TRBJ1-1; clone_size: -; cdr3_aa: CASGTGTPNTEAFF; cdr3_nt: TGTGCCAGCGGGACCGGGACACCGAACACTGAAGCTTTCTTT
d_call: TRBD1; cdr3_length: 17; v_call: TRBV27; j_call: TRBJ2-5; clone_size: -; cdr3_aa: CASSLSRDRGGTLRKYF; cdr3_nt: TGTGCCAGCAGTCTTAGCCGGGACAGGGGCGGGACTCTAAGGAAGTACTTC
d_call: -; cdr3_length: 12; v_call: TRBV7-9; j_call: TRBJ2-7; clone_size: -; cdr3_aa: CASNDGSHEQYF; cdr3_nt: TGTGCCAGCAACGACGGGAGCCACGAGCAGTACTTC
d_call: -; cdr3_length: 14; v_call: TRBV5-1; j_call: TRBJ1-2; clone_size: many; cdr3_aa: CASSFAQAAYGYTF; cdr3_nt: TGCGCCAGCAGCTTCGCCCAAGCCGCCTATGGCTACACCTTC
d_call: TRBD1; cdr3_length: 15; v_call: TRBV12-3/TRBV12-4; j_call: TRBJ1-1; clone_size: -; cdr3_aa: CASSLSNRGNTEAFF; cdr3_nt: TGTGCCAGCAGTTTAAGCAACAGGGGGAACACTGAAGCTTTCTTT
d_call: -; cdr3_length: 13; v_call: TRBV28; j_call: TRBJ1-6; clone_size: -; cdr3_aa: CASSLELNSPLHF; cdr3_nt: TGTGCCAGCAGTTTAGAGTTGAATTCACCCCTCCACTTT
d_call: -; cdr3_length: 13; v_call: TRBV19; j_call: TRBJ1-5; clone_size: once; cdr3_aa: CASSNIRAQPQHF; cdr3_nt: TGTGCCAGTAGCAACATCAGGGCTCAGCCCCAGCATTTT
d_call: TRBD2; cdr3_length: 14; v_call: TRBV5-1; j_call: TRBJ2-7; clone_size: few; cdr3_aa: CASSLTGEGRQQYF; cdr3_nt: TGCGCCAGCAGCTTGACGGGGGAGGGGAGGCAGCAGTACTTC
d_call: -; cdr3_length: 12; v_call: TRBV30; j_call: TRBJ1-4; clone_size: -; cdr3_aa: CACGSADEKLFF; cdr3_nt: TGTGCCTGCGGATCAGCAGATGAAAAACTGTTTTTT
d_call: -; cdr3_length: 14; v_call: TRBV10-1; j_call: TRBJ2-5; clone_size: few; cdr3_aa: CASSALATGETQYF; cdr3_nt: TGCGCCAGCAGTGCACTAGCGACAGGAGAGACCCAGTACTTC
d_call: TRBD2; cdr3_length: 15; v_call: TRBV5-1; j_call: TRBJ2-3; clone_size: many; cdr3_aa: CASSSRGGSEDTQYF; cdr3_nt: TGCGCCAGCAGCTCCCGGGGGGGCAGCGAAGATACGCAGTATTTT
d_call: -; cdr3_length: 11; v_call: TRBV29-1; j_call: TRBJ2-7; clone_size: many; cdr3_aa: CSVQWGYEQYF; cdr3_nt: TGCAGCGTTCAGTGGGGCTACGAGCAGTACTTC
d_call: -; cdr3_length: 15; v_call: TRBV9; j_call: TRBJ2-3; clone_size: many; cdr3_aa: CASSLGASAQDTQYF; cdr3_nt: TGTGCCAGCAGCCTAGGGGCGTCCGCACAAGATACGCAGTATTTT
d_call: -; cdr3_length: 13; v_call: TRBV7-9; j_call: TRBJ2-7; clone_size: once; cdr3_aa: CASSPRGVDEQYF; cdr3_nt: TGTGCCAGCAGCCCCAGGGGGGTGGACGAGCAGTACTTC
d_call: -; cdr3_length: 15; v_call: TRBV7-2; j_call: TRBJ2-7; clone_size: many; cdr3_aa: CASSPLAAYSYEQYF; cdr3_nt: TGTGCCAGCAGCCCCTTAGCGGCGTACTCCTACGAGCAGTACTTC
d_call: TRBD1; cdr3_length: 11; v_call: TRBV12-3/TRBV12-4; j_call: TRBJ2-5; clone_size: -; cdr3_aa: CASSPGQGSYF; cdr3_nt: TGTGCCAGCAGTCCGGGACAGGGTAGCTACTTC
d_call: -; cdr3_length: 15; v_call: TRBV7-9; j_call: TRBJ1-1; clone_size: many; cdr3_aa: CASSLQTGRETEAFF; cdr3_nt: TGTGCCAGCAGCCTGCAAACAGGGAGAGAAACTGAAGCTTTCTTT
d_call: -; cdr3_length: 14; v_call: TRBV7-2; j_call: TRBJ1-2; clone_size: many; cdr3_aa: CASSLGTTPYGYTF; cdr3_nt: TGTGCCAGCAGCTTAGGCACCACCCCGTATGGCTACACCTTC
d_call: TRBD2; cdr3_length: 15; v_call: TRBV6-2/TRBV6-3; j_call: TRBJ2-2; clone_size: few; cdr3_aa: CASSYAGGRSGELFF; cdr3_nt: TGTGCCAGCAGTTACGCGGGGGGCCGGTCCGGGGAGCTGTTTTTT
d_call: -; cdr3_length: 15; v_call: TRBV4-1; j_call: TRBJ1-1; clone_size: -; cdr3_aa: CASSQGTALNTEAFF; cdr3_nt: TGCGCCAGCAGCCAAGGGACAGCACTGAACACTGAAGCTTTCTTT
d_call: -; cdr3_length: 12; v_call: TRBV28; j_call: TRBJ2-3; clone_size: few; cdr3_aa: CATEGLADTQYF; cdr3_nt: TGTGCGACGGAGGGCCTCGCAGATACGCAGTATTTT
d_call: -; cdr3_length: 15; v_call: TRBV7-2; j_call: TRBJ1-5; clone_size: few; cdr3_aa: CASSPRSGGNQPQHF; cdr3_nt: TGTGCCAGCAGCCCTAGGTCAGGGGGCAATCAGCCCCAGCATTTT